These 10 T cell receptor beta chains came from one sample sequenced in a study of blood T cell repertoires in COVID-19. This table comes from immunoSEQ multiplex PCR, and its TCRdb copy is limited to in-frame clones, with some not included. The repertoire holds about 280,000 clones, with 65% to 90% as singletons. The sequenced sample consisted of peripheral blood. The receptors derive from a human donor in a cohort sampled during active COVID-19.

The gene calls are TRBV18 and TRBJ1-5; the D gene is possibly TRBD1 (6 bases). Trimming pared 6 bases from V and 4 bases from J, leaving 16 bases between. The germline V gene encodes CDR1 KGHSH and CDR2 LQKENI. This CDR3 has 15 amino acids. The DNA for the CDR3 is TGTGCCAGCTCTTGGGAACAGGGAGGGAATCAGCCCCAGCATTTT. Translated, it gives CASSWEQGGNQPQHF. Full variable domain (missing parts from reference TRBV18 and TRBJ1-5): NAGVMQNPRHLVRRRGQEARLRCSPMKGHSHVYWYRQLPEEGLKFMVYLQKENIIDESGMPKERFSAEFPKEGPSILRIQQVVRGDSAAYFCASSWEQGGNQPQHFGDGTRLSIL.

This clone occurred once. DNA for the CDR3: TGTGCCAGCTCTCCTGGACAGGTAAGCAATCAGCCCCAGCATTTT. Its translation: CASSPGQVSNQPQHF. This chain links TRBV18 with TRBJ1-5, with 7 bases that match TRBD1. With 6 bases clipped from V and 1 base from J, the junction kept 6 bases outside the gene matches. Germline CDR1 KGHSH, CDR2 LQKENI. The CDR3 is 15 residues long.

Here the CDR3 reads CASSPPRASGRASGVTDTQYF. In DNA form, the CDR3 reads TGTGCCAGCAGTCCACCTAGGGCTAGCGGGAGGGCGTCGGGGGTCACAGATACGCAGTATTTT. The chain has TRBV6-6 and TRBJ2-3; the match to TRBD2 covers 12 bases. The ends lost 5 bases at V and 2 bases at J; junction bases unmatched: 20. Germline values: CDR1 MNHNY, CDR2 SVGAGI (reference sequence). The CDR3 length is 21 residues.

The chain is built from TRBV28 and TRBJ2-3, with D tentatively TRBD2 (6 bases). The germline V gene has CDR1 MDHEN and CDR2 SYDVKM. The CDR3 is made up of 15 amino acids. Trimming pared 4 bases from V and 4 bases from J, leaving 15 bases between. The CDR3 DNA follows: TGTGCCAGCAGTTCCTATCGCAGGGAGGCAGATACGCAGTATTTT. Protein sequence: CASSSYRREADTQYF.

The genes are TRBV28 and TRBJ1-4; 10 nucleotides line up with TRBD1. The J segment lost 7 bases and the V segment lost 6 bases, leaving 8 bases of the junction unmatched. The V gene's germline CDR1 is MDHEN and CDR2 SYDVKM. This CDR3 spans 15 amino acids. CDR3 protein: CASRTGGAGGEKLFF. The CDR3 coding sequence is TGTGCCAGCAGGACAGGGGGCGCTGGGGGTGAAAAACTGTTTTTT.

This clone has a handful of counts. J is TRBJ2-3 and V is TRBV7-9; TRBD2 aligns across 10 bases. V gave up 5 bases and J gave up 4 bases; unmatched junction bases: 6. Germline V lookup: CDR1 SEHNR, CDR2 FQNEAQ (reference sequence). The CDR3 length is 15 residues. The CDR3: CASSPQREGADTQYF. DNA for the CDR3: TGTGCCAGCAGCCCCCAGCGGGAGGGTGCAGATACGCAGTATTTT. Full variable domain (outside the CDR3, taken from reference TRBV7-9 and TRBJ2-3): DTGVSQNPRHKITKRGQNVTFRCDPISEHNRLYWYRQTLGQGPEFLTYFQNEAQLEKSRLLSDRFSAERPKGSFSTLEIQRTEQGDSAMYLCASSPQREGADTQYFGPGTRLTVL.

This sequence joins TRBV18 and TRBJ1-3, with 9 bases lining up with TRBD1. Per the germline V gene, CDR1 is KGHSH and CDR2 is LQKENI. The CDR3 has 17 amino acids. V was pared by 5 bases and J by 0 bases, with 8 bases of the junction left unmatched. CDR3 loop: CASSSGRDRDSGNTIYF. CDR3 coding DNA: TGTGCCAGCTCATCCGGCCGGGACAGGGACTCTGGAAACACCATATATTTT.

The chain links TRBV7-9 to TRBJ2-1, with D possibly being TRBD2 (5 bases). This CDR3 contains 15 residues. Germline V gene data show CDR1 as SEHNR and CDR2 as FQNEAQ (reference sequence). Trimming took off 1 base at V and 1 base at J, with 8 bases between the two ends. The chain's CDR3 is CASSLDGISYNEQFF. The CDR3 DNA reads TGTGCCAGCAGCTTAGACGGGATTTCCTACAATGAGCAGTTCTTC.

This rearrangement joins TRBV20-1 to TRBJ1-2, with D uncertain. The CDR3 is 11 residues long. The V and J ends lost 2 bases and 11 bases respectively, with 12 bases between them. Germline CDR1 reads DFQATT; CDR2 reads SNEGSKA (reference sequence). The CDR3 loop reads CSARPQALYTF. In DNA, the CDR3 is TGCAGTGCTAGACCCCAGGCCCTTTACACCTTC.

This chain connects TRBV24-1 to TRBJ2-5; 7 nucleotides match TRBD2. J was trimmed by 5 bases and V by 4 bases; bases with no gene match: 9. The CDR3 totals 15 residues. Per the germline V gene, CDR1 is KGHDR and CDR2 is SFDVKD. CDR3 protein: CATSDPNGLGETQYF. The CDR3 DNA reads as TGTGCCACCAGTGACCCCAACGGACTAGGTGAGACCCAGTACTTC.